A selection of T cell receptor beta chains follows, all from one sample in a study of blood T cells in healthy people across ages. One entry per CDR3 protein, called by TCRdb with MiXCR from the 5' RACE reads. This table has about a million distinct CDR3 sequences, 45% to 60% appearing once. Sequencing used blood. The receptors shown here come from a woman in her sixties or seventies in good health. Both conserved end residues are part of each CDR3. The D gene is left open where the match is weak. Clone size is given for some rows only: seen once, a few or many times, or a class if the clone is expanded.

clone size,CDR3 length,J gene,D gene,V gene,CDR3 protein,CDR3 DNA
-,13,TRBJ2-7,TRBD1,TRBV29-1,CSVSGGASYEQYF,TGCAGCGTTTCAGGGGGCGCGAGCTACGAGCAGTACTTC
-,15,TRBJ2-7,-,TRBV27,CASSFVRGYRYEQYF,TGTGCCAGCAGTTTCGTTAGGGGTTATCGTTACGAGCAGTACTTC
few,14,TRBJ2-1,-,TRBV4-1,CASSLFRINNEQFF,TGCGCCAGCAGCCTCTTTAGGATTAACAATGAGCAGTTCTTC
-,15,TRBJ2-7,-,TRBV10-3,CAMSFSAGNSYEQYF,TGTGCCATGTCCTTTTCGGCAGGCAACTCCTACGAGCAGTACTTC
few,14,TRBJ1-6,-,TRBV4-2,CASSQEGENSPLHF,TGTGCCAGCAGCCAAGAAGGGGAGAATTCACCCCTCCACTTT
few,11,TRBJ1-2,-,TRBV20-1,CSASGNYGYTF,TGCAGTGCGTCGGGGAACTATGGCTACACCTTC
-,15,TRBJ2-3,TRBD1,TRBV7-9,CASSLGQFLTDTQYF,TGTGCCAGCAGCCTGGGACAGTTCTTAACAGATACGCAGTATTTT
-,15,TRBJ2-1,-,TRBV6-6,CASNSRGLGRNEQFF,TGTGCCAGCAATTCCCGGGGGCTAGGTAGGAATGAGCAGTTCTTC
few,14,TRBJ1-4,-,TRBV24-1,CATSEGSASEKLFF,TGTGCCACCAGTGAAGGGTCGGCAAGTGAAAAACTGTTTTTT
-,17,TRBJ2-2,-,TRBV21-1,CASSKGPGQGNTGELFF,TGTGCCAGCAGCAAAGGACCGGGACAGGGGAACACCGGGGAGCTGTTTTTT
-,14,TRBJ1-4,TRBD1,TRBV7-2,CASSLTGLHEKLFF,TGTGCCAGCAGCCTGACAGGGCTTCATGAAAAACTGTTTTTT
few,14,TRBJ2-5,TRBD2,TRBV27,CASMGGVVGETQYF,TGTGCCAGCATGGGGGGGGTCGTTGGAGAGACCCAGTACTTC
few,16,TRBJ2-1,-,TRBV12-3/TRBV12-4,CASSLRGPSSYNEQFF,TGTGCCAGCAGTTTACGTGGTCCAAGCTCCTACAATGAGCAGTTCTTC
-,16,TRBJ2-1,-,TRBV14,CASSPLRGVGYNEQFF,TGTGCCAGCAGCCCCCTGCGGGGCGTTGGATACAATGAGCAGTTCTTC
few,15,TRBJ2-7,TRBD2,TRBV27,CASSPGTSGRLEQYF,TGTGCCAGCAGTCCTGGGACTAGCGGGAGACTCGAGCAGTACTTC
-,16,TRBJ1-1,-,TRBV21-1,CASSAHETVMNTEAFF,TGTGCCAGCAGCGCTCACGAGACAGTGATGAACACTGAAGCTTTCTTT
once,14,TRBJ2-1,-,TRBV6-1,CASSPWEPPAAKFF,TGTGCCAGCAGTCCGTGGGAACCGCCAGCAGCAAAGTTCTTC
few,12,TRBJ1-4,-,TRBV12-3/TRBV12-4,CASSLPDEKLFF,TGTGCCAGCAGTTTACCCGATGAAAAACTGTTTTTT
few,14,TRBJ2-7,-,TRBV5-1,CASSLDRLSYEQYF,TGCGCCAGCAGCTTGGACAGGCTGTCCTACGAGCAGTACTTC
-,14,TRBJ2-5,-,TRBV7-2,CASSNGVRTETQYF,TGTGCCAGCAGCAACGGGGTCCGTACCGAGACCCAGTACTTC
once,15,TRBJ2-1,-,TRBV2,CASSQLLSGNNEQFF,TGTGCCAGCAGCCAACTTCTTTCGGGGAACAATGAGCAGTTCTTC
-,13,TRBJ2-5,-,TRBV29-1,CSVEDKYQETQYF,TGCAGCGTTGAAGATAAGTACCAAGAGACCCAGTACTTC